This T cell receptor beta chain was captured in a study of cytomegalovirus exposure and HLA in healthy donors. Use of 60 Vbeta and 13 Jbeta primers characterized the PCR. This table comes from immunoSEQ multiplex PCR, and its TCRdb copy is limited to in-frame clones, with some not included. The sample holds tens of thousands of clones, about 75% seen once. General study findings and limits: Trimming of TCR beta V- and J-genes showed a link, identified in a later analysis, to a missense DCLRE1C variant. Most subjects had HLA-A and HLA-B alleles reportedly predicted accurately by TCR beta sequences. Despite most TCR sequences being rare, some public TCRs occurred in many donors. Across all donors, roughly uniform sequencing depth was an assumption of the presence/absence analyses.

The CDR3 length is 18 residues. Germline trimming cut 2 bases from V and 0 bases from J; bases unmatched to any gene: 11. Per the germline V gene, CDR1 is SGHRS and CDR2 is YFSETQ. Comment on this clone: No antigen is known for it.

Sequencing used PBMCs. The TCR sequence derives from a woman aged 30 to 39 in good health and CMV-seropositive. The rearrangement links TRBV5-1 to TRBJ2-7, with 10 bases fitting TRBD1. The CDR3 loop reads CASSFTDRGKRSSYEQYF. The CDR3 nucleotides read TGCGCCAGCAGCTTCACGGACAGGGGGAAAAGGAGCTCCTACGAGCAGTACTTC.